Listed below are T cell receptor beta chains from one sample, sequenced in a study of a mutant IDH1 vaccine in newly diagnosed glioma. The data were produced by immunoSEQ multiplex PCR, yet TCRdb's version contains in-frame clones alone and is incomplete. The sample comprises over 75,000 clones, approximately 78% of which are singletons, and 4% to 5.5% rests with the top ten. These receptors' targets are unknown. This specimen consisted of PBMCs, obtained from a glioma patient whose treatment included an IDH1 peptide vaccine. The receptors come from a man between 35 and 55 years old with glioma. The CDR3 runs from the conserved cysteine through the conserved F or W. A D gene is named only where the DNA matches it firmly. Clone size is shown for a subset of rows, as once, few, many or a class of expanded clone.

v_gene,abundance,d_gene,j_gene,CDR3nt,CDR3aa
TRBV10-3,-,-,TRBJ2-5,TGTGCCATCAGGCCCTCTAGAGCGGGCCAAGAGACCCAGTACTTC,CAIRPSRAGQETQYF
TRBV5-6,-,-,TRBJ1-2,TGTGCCAGCAGCACCGGGACACAGTATGGCTACACCTTC,CASSTGTQYGYTF
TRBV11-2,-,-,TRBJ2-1,TGTGCCAGCAGCTTAGCGGGACCGGACATTGACTTCTACAATGAGCAGTTCTTC,CASSLAGPDIDFYNEQFF
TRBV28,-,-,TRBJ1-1,TGTGCCAGCAGTTTCGCAGGGGTGAACACTGAAGCTTTCTTT,CASSFAGVNTEAFF
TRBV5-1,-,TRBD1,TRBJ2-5,TGCGCCAGCAGCTTATTGGGACAGGGAGGGGAGACCCAGTACTTC,CASSLLGQGGETQYF
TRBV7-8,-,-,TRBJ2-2,TGTGCCAGCAGCTTTGATGGGACCAGGGGCCGGGAGCTGTTTTTT,CASSFDGTRGRELFF
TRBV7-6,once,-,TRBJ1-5,TGTGCCAGCAGCTTAGAGGGGGGGAATAGCAATCAGCCCCAGCATTTT,CASSLEGGNSNQPQHF
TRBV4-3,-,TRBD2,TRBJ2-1,TGCGCCAGCAGCCAGACCGGGACTAGCCGCTACAATGAGCAGTTCTTC,CASSQTGTSRYNEQFF
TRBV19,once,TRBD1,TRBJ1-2,TGTGCCAGTAGTACCATACCCTCCGGACAGGGGGCTGACACCTTC,CASSTIPSGQGADTF
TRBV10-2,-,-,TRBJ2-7,TGCGCCAGCAGTGAGTCAAGGTTAAGAAGGGACGAGCAGTACTTC,CASSESRLRRDEQYF
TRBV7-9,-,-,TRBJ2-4,TGTGCCAGCAGCTCATATGGGCGGGATTGGACCAAAAACATTCAGTACTTC,CASSSYGRDWTKNIQYF
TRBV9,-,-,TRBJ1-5,TGTGCCAGCAGCAAAGGGGGGAATAGCAATCAGCCCCAGCATTTT,CASSKGGNSNQPQHF
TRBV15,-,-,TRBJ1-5,TGTGCCACCAGCAGAGATTTGGCAACGAGCAATCAGCCCCAGCATTTT,CATSRDLATSNQPQHF
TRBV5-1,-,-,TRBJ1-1,TGCGCCAGCAGCTCAACCTCCCCAAGCACTGAAGCTTTCTTT,CASSSTSPSTEAFF
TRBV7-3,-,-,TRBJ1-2,TGTGCCAGCAGCTTAAGAGTTTCACAGGGTCCCGGTGGCTACACCTTC,CASSLRVSQGPGGYTF
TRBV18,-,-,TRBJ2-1,TGTGCCAGCTCACCCGCTGTTATGCGCGATGAGCAGTTCTTC,CASSPAVMRDEQFF
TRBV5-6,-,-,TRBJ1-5,TGTGCCAGCAGCTCGGGGGGTTGGAGCAATCAGCCCCAGCATTTT,CASSSGGWSNQPQHF
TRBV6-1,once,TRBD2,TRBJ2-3,TGTGCCAGCGGGGCGGGAGGGGTGAGCACAGATACGCAGTATTTT,CASGAGGVSTDTQYF
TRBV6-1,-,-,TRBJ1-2,TGTGCCAGCAGTGAAAGGATCTGGGTTCAGTTCGGGGACACCTTC,CASSERIWVQFGDTF
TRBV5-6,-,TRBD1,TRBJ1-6,TGTGCCAGCAGCTTTCCGGGACAGGGGAATAGTTCACCCCTCCACTTT,CASSFPGQGNSSPLHF
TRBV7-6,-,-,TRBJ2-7,TGTGCCAGCAGCCCTCCGCGGGGCCTCGACGAGCAGTACTTC,CASSPPRGLDEQYF
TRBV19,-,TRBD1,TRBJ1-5,TGTGCCAGCCTGGGACAGTATAGCAATCAGCCCCAGCATTTT,CASLGQYSNQPQHF
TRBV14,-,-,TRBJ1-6,TGTGCCAGCAGCCAAGACTGGGTAAATTCACCCCTCCACTTT,CASSQDWVNSPLHF
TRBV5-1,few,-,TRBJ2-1,TGCGCCAGCAGCTTATCGCAGTTAGGCTACAATGAGCAGTTCTTC,CASSLSQLGYNEQFF
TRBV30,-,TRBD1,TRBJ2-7,TGTGCCTGGACCGGACAGGGACGCATCCCCTACGAGCAGTACTTC,CAWTGQGRIPYEQYF
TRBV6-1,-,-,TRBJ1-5,TGTGCCAGTAACGAGCAGGGCTTTAGCAATCAGCCCCAGCATTTT,CASNEQGFSNQPQHF
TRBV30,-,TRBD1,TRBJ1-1,TGTGCCTGGAGTCCCGGGGGGACAGGGGCGCACACTGAAGCTTTCTTT,CAWSPGGTGAHTEAFF
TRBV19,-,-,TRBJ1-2,TGTGCCAGTAGTGCCTCCGGGGCCCATCGAGGCTACACCTTC,CASSASGAHRGYTF
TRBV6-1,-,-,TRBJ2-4,TGTGCCAGCAGCACAGGGTATGGCAAAAACATTCAGTACTTC,CASSTGYGKNIQYF
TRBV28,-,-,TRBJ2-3,TGTGCCAGCAACTTAGAGGATACGCAGTATTTT,CASNLEDTQYF
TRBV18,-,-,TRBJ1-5,TGTGCCAGCTCACAACAGTCCCCTGAGCCCCAGCATTTT,CASSQQSPEPQHF
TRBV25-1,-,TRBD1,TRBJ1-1,TGTGCCAGCAGGGACAGGGGGCTTAGCACTGAAGCTTTCTTT,CASRDRGLSTEAFF
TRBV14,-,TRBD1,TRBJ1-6,TGTGCCAGCAGCCTCAGGAGAGGGACAGGGGGTTCACCCCTCCACTTT,CASSLRRGTGGSPLHF
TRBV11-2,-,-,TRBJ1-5,TGTGCCAGCAGCTTAGGAGGGGGCAATCAGCCCCAGCATTTT,CASSLGGGNQPQHF
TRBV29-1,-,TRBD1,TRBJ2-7,TGCAGCGTTGAAGATGGAGTGGGGACAGTCTACGAGCAGTACTTC,CSVEDGVGTVYEQYF
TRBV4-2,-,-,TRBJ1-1,TGTGCCAGCAGCCAAGTCTCAAGTGGCACTGAAGCTTTCTTT,CASSQVSSGTEAFF
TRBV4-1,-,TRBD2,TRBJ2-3,TGCGCCAGCAGCCAAATAGCGGGGGGAACGCCGCAGTATTTT,CASSQIAGGTPQYF
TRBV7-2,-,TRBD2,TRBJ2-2,TGTGCCAGCAGCAAGACTAGCGGGGGCCGAGGGGGCGGGGAGCTGTTTTTT,CASSKTSGGRGGGELFF
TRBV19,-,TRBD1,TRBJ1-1,TGTGCCAGTAAGGGTAGGGGGCATTCGAACACTGAAGCTTTCTTT,CASKGRGHSNTEAFF
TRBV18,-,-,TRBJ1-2,TGTGCCAGCTCCCTGGGCCCCTTAGATGGCTACACCTTC,CASSLGPLDGYTF
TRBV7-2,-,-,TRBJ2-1,TGTGCCAGCAGCCGCACCCGCTCCTACAATGAGCAGTTCTTC,CASSRTRSYNEQFF
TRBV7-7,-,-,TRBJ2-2,TGTGCTAGCAGCTTATCAGGGTGGAACACCGGGGAGCTGTTTTTT,CASSLSGWNTGELFF
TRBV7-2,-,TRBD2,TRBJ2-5,TGTGCCAGCAGCTTGGGACTAGCGGGGGGGATAGAGACCCAGTACTTC,CASSLGLAGGIETQYF